This TCR beta chain was profiled in a study of T cells in Graves' hyperthyroidism and ophthalmopathy. Study at large: Staff took peripheral blood when the initial diagnosis was made, before any treatment began. Overall study findings and caveats: Model-based prediction identified ophthalmopathy a median roughly 6.1 months prior to its onset. Most expanded thyroid clonotypes above 0.001 recurred in blood.

RNA transcripts were the template for amplifying TCR beta CDR3 regions. Using the HTBI primer set, a first-round RT-PCR was run on the TCR CDR3. TCRdb recomputed calls from the multiplex PCR reads with MiXCR, one row per CDR3 protein. This sample has a few hundred thousand distinct CDR3 sequences; 15% to 20% occur once, and the top ten carry just under 45%. Each diagnosis drew on symptoms, thyroxine, TRAb, thyroid ultrasound and orbital computed tomography findings. A remark on this clonotype: The target antigen is unknown.

Per the germline V gene, CDR1 is MDHEN and CDR2 is SYDVKM. This CDR3 is 14 amino acids long. V was trimmed by 3 bases and J by 5 bases, leaving 11 bases between them. Source material: blood. The source is a man aged 35 to 55 with Graves' hyperthyroidism. The rearrangement links TRBV28 to TRBJ1-5; TRBD1 is a possible D gene (5 bases). CDR3 loop: CASSFPGTYQPQHF. The CDR3 DNA is TGTGCCAGCAGTTTCCCCGGGACGTATCAGCCCCAGCATTTT.